These 29 T cell receptor beta chains originate from one sample sequenced in a study of shared clonotypes between healthy human individuals. Naive CD8 cells were CD45RO-negative, positively selected for CCR7, excluding terminally differentiated effector memory CD45RA+ cells. Data came from immunoSEQ multiplex PCR; TCRdb stores just in-frame clones and leaves some out. The sample has hundreds of thousands of clones, roughly 95% seen once. The sample comprised naive CD8+ T cells sorted from blood. Receptors were obtained from a woman aged 25 to 45 in good health.

V usage is TRBV27 and J usage is TRBJ2-7; 7 bases fit TRBD1. This CDR3 is 15 amino acids long. Germline V gene data show CDR1 as MNHEY and CDR2 as SMNVEV (reference sequence). The trim removed 8 bases at V and 6 bases at J, leaving 16 bases unmatched. The CDR3 sequence is CASLPLGQLDGEQYF. In DNA, the CDR3 is TGTGCCAGCCTCCCCCTGGGACAGCTGGACGGCGAGCAGTACTTC.

This chain joins TRBV4-2 and TRBJ2-6; TRBD2 matches 11 bases. The CDR3 has 19 amino acids. Germline trimming cut 2 bases from V and 1 base from J; bases unmatched to any gene: 7. Germline CDR1 is LGHNA and CDR2 is YNFKEQ. The CDR3 nucleotides read TGTGCCAGCAGCCAAAAACTAGCGGGAGCCTTGTCTGGGGCCAACGTCCTGACTTTC. It is translated as CASSQKLAGALSGANVLTF.

The chain carries TRBV2 and TRBJ1-1; D remains unclear. Germline V gene lookup returns CDR1 SNHLY and CDR2 FYNNEI. The length of the CDR3 is 14 residues. With 7 bases removed from V and 0 bases from J, the gap between germline ends came to 12 bases. CDR3 sequence: CASIEDGLNTEAFF. The DNA for the CDR3 is TGTGCCAGCATAGAAGACGGTCTGAACACTGAAGCTTTCTTT.

The chain combines TRBV13 with TRBJ2-3, with D unresolved. The CDR3 extends over 15 amino acids. The V gene's germline CDR1 is PRHDT and CDR2 FYEKMQ (reference sequence). Trimming cost V 3 bases and J 1 base, with 11 bases left between them. The CDR3 spells CASSFPSGGTDTQYF. The CDR3 DNA follows: TGTGCCAGCAGCTTCCCTAGTGGCGGCACAGATACGCAGTATTTT.

The chain carries TRBV6-5 and TRBJ2-7; D possibly matches TRBD1 or TRBD2 (5 bases each). CDR3 length: 13 amino acids. The germline CDR1 and CDR2 sequences are MNHEY and SVGAGI. V gave up 4 bases and J gave up 5 bases, with 12 bases separating them. The chain's CDR3 is CASSFSGTHEQYF. As DNA, the CDR3 is TGTGCCAGCAGTTTCTCCGGGACCCACGAGCAGTACTTC.

The chain links TRBV7-9 to TRBJ1-2, with D hard to call. V was clipped by 5 bases and J by 7 bases, with 14 bases between them. The CDR3 extends over 13 amino acids. Germline CDR1 SEHNR, CDR2 FQNEAQ (reference sequence). The CDR3 DNA sequence: TGTGCCAGCAGCGAGGACGGACTGCGTGGCTACACCTTC. It translates to CASSEDGLRGYTF.

A remark on this clone: In the same sample, other DNA sequences code for this CDR3. V usage is TRBV5-4 and J usage is TRBJ2-1; D unclear. Germline CDR1 is SGHNT and CDR2 is YYREEE (reference sequence). The CDR3 consists of 11 residues. V was clipped by 0 bases and J by 9 bases, with 4 bases between them. DNA of the CDR3: TGTGCCAGCAGCTTGGTCTCTGAGCAGTTCTTC. The encoded protein is CASSLVSEQFF.

This chain links TRBV19 with TRBJ1-5; D unresolved. V lost 6 bases and J lost 3, with 12 bases in between. CDR3 length: 14 residues. CDR1 and CDR2 (germline): LNHDA, SQIVND (reference sequence). The CDR3 loop is CASRSTGYNQPQHF. In nucleotides, the CDR3 is TGTGCCAGTAGGAGCACGGGGTACAATCAGCCCCAGCATTTT. Looking up the rest from reference TRBV19 and TRBJ1-5 gives the full variable domain: DGGITQSPKYLFRKEGQNVTLSCEQNLNHDAMYWYRQDPGQGLRLIYYSQIVNDFQKGDIAEGYSVSREKKESFPLTVTSAQKNPTAFYLCASRSTGYNQPQHFGDGTRLSIL.

The rearrangement links TRBV30 to TRBJ2-7; D could derive from TRBD1 or TRBD2 (7 bases each). The germline V gene has CDR1 GTSNPN and CDR2 SVGIG (reference sequence). Trimming took 3 bases from V and 4 from J, leaving 16 bases between them. This CDR3 has 14 amino acids. The CDR3 coding sequence is TGTGCCTGGAGGGTCAGGGGGGGCGGATACGAGCAGTACTTC. Its translation: CAWRVRGGGYEQYF.

The chain combines TRBV11-2 with TRBJ2-7; 11 nucleotides agree with TRBD2. CDR1 is SGHAT, CDR2 FQNNGV, per germline. This CDR3 region has 16 residues. The J segment lost 3 bases and the V segment lost 5 bases, leaving 9 bases of the junction unmatched. Written as DNA, the CDR3 is TGTGCCAGCAGCGTCGAACTAGCGGGAGCCCTCTACGAGCAGTACTTC. Protein sequence: CASSVELAGALYEQYF. Full variable domain (outside the CDR3, taken from reference TRBV11-2 and TRBJ2-7): EAGVAQSPRYKIIEKRQSVAFWCNPISGHATLYWYQQILGQGPKLLIQFQNNGVVDDSQLPKDRFSAERLKGVDSTLKIQPAKLEDSAVYLCASSVELAGALYEQYFGPGTRLTVT.

Here the CDR3 reads CAISESRGRSHEQYF. The CDR3 coding sequence is TGTGCCATCAGTGAGTCCCGCGGGAGGTCCCACGAGCAGTACTTC. V and J are TRBV10-3 and TRBJ2-7; 8 bases are a match to TRBD2. Germline CDR1 is ENHRY and CDR2 is SYGVKD. The CDR3 runs 15 residues. Trimming cost V 0 bases and J 5 bases; bases outside gene matches: 6.

The chain links TRBV27 to TRBJ2-1, with 9 bases that match TRBD1. This CDR3 region has 12 residues. With 8 bases clipped from V and 4 bases from J, the junction kept 0 bases outside the gene matches. Germline loops: CDR1 MNHEY, CDR2 SMNVEV (reference sequence). The CDR3 loop is CASGTGYNEQFF. CDR3 bases: TGTGCCAGCGGGACAGGGTACAATGAGCAGTTCTTC.

In DNA form, the CDR3 reads TGTGCCAGCAGCCCTGGGGCAGGGGTCAATCAGCCCCAGCATTTT. Residues: CASSPGAGVNQPQHF. The chain employs TRBV5-4 and TRBJ1-5, with D maybe TRBD1 (6 bases). Trimming cost V 4 bases and J 3 bases, with 14 bases left between them. The CDR3 contains 15 residues. CDR1 is SGHNT, CDR2 YYREEE, per germline (reference sequence).

This chain joins TRBV5-6 and TRBJ1-1; the match to TRBD1 covers 10 bases. Trimming removed 4 bases from V and 5 bases from J; junction bases left unmatched: 5. CDR1 SGHDT and CDR2 YYEEEE come from the germline V gene. CDR3 length: 14 residues. The CDR3 DNA reads TGTGCCAGCAGCAGCGGGACAGGGGTTACTGAAGCTTTCTTT. Amino acids: CASSSGTGVTEAFF. The complete variable domain, with remaining parts taken from reference TRBV5-6 and TRBJ1-1, reads DAGVTQSPTHLIKTRGQQVTLRCSPKSGHDTVSWYQQALGQGPQFIFQYYEEEERQRGNFPDRFSGHQFPNYSSELNVNALLLGDSALYLCASSSGTGVTEAFFGQGTRLTVV.

The rearrangement uses TRBV10-1 and TRBJ2-1, with 8 bases matching TRBD2. The CDR3 has 15 residues. Germline V gives CDR1 WNHNN, CDR2 SYGVQD (reference sequence). J was trimmed by 5 bases and V by 0 bases; bases with no gene match: 3. The CDR3 region is CASSESQRGNNEQFF. The CDR3 region has the DNA TGCGCCAGCAGTGAGTCCCAGCGGGGGAACAATGAGCAGTTCTTC.

The chain uses TRBV15 and TRBJ2-1; D is unclear. CDR1 and CDR2 from the germline V gene are LNHNV and YYDKDF (reference sequence). The CDR3 runs to 11 residues. V lost 0 bases, J lost 15 bases, and 9 bases lay in between. CDR3 sequence: CATSRDGRLFF. The CDR3 DNA follows: TGTGCCACCAGCAGAGACGGGCGCCTGTTCTTC.

The rearrangement joins TRBV13 to TRBJ2-5; no reliable D call. The J call may be in error: the DNA end matches TRBJ2-7 better. The CDR3 loop spans 12 amino acids. The germline CDR1 and CDR2 sequences are PRHDT and FYEKMQ (reference sequence). The CDR3 bases are TGTGCCAGCAGCTTGGGGTCCTACGAGCAGTACTTC. Its protein product is CASSLGSYEQYF.

Note on this clone: This sample also contains other DNA sequences that code for the same CDR3. The CDR3 loop is CASSYSSLNTEAFF. The DNA for the CDR3 is TGTGCCAGCAGTTACTCTAGCCTGAACACTGAAGCTTTCTTT. The chain uses TRBV6-5 and TRBJ1-1; unclear D gene. CDR1 is MNHEY, CDR2 SVGAGI, per germline. The CDR3 runs 14 residues. V gave up 0 bases and J gave up 0 bases, with 5 bases separating them.

The genes are TRBV27 and TRBJ2-4, with TRBD1 matching over 8 bases. Germline V lookup: CDR1 MNHEY, CDR2 SMNVEV (reference sequence). The CDR3 consists of 16 residues. With 2 bases clipped from V and 4 bases from J, the junction kept 7 bases outside the gene matches. Here the CDR3 reads CASSLGPTGGKNIQYF. CDR3 nucleotide sequence: TGTGCCAGCAGTTTAGGACCTACAGGGGGAAAAAACATTCAGTACTTC.

A note on this clone: The sample contains more than one DNA sequence encoding this CDR3. The chain recombines TRBV5-4 with TRBJ2-3; the D is unclear. There are 11 residues in the CDR3. Deletions cut 5 bases from V and 5 bases from J, with 6 bases between. Germline values: CDR1 SGHNT, CDR2 YYREEE (reference sequence). Here the CDR3 reads CASSSLDTQYF. The CDR3, as DNA: TGTGCCAGCAGTTCATTAGATACGCAGTATTTT.

The genes are TRBV5-4 and TRBJ2-7; a possible D gene is TRBD1 (6 bases). The CDR3 is 14 residues long. Germline CDR1 is SGHNT and CDR2 is YYREEE (reference sequence). V lost 3 bases to trimming and J lost 3 bases, with 13 bases between them. CDR3: CASSSGDMGYEQYF. CDR3 nucleotide sequence: TGTGCCAGCAGCTCAGGGGACATGGGCTACGAGCAGTACTTC.

This chain connects TRBV9 to TRBJ2-7; D possibly matches TRBD1 or TRBD2 (5 bases each). The CDR3 has 14 residues. Germline CDR1 reads SGDLS; CDR2 reads YYNGEE. Trimming shortened V by 2 bases and J by 6 bases, and 15 bases separated the two germline ends. CDR3 residues: CASSVDGALGEQYF. The CDR3 DNA reads as TGTGCCAGCAGCGTCGACGGGGCCTTGGGCGAGCAGTACTTC.

This clone has only one observation. The V call is TRBV2, the J call TRBJ2-7; D might be TRBD1 (6 bases). The CDR3 contains 12 residues. The V and J ends lost 7 bases and 6 bases respectively, with 13 bases between them. Germline values: CDR1 SNHLY, CDR2 FYNNEI. CDR3 sequence (DNA): TGTGCCAGCAACGGGCAGGGGAGCGAGCAGTACTTC. Amino acids: CASNGQGSEQYF.

CDR3 sequence reads: CATSSMDRGYEQYF. The DNA of the CDR3 is TGTGCCACCAGCAGTATGGACAGGGGGTACGAGCAGTACTTC. This chain links TRBV15 with TRBJ2-7; 10 bases fit TRBD1. This CDR3 has 14 residues. V lost 3 bases, J lost 4 bases, and 3 bases stayed unmatched. Germline loops: CDR1 LNHNV, CDR2 YYDKDF (reference sequence). The full variable domain, rest sourced from reference TRBV15 and TRBJ2-7, is DAMVIQNPRYQVTQFGKPVTLSCSQTLNHNVMYWYQQKSSQAPKLLFHYYDKDFNNEADTPDNFQSRRPNTSFCFLDIRSPGLGDTAMYLCATSSMDRGYEQYFGPGTRLTVT.

The chain links TRBV29-1 to TRBJ1-1; D remains unclear. CDR1 is SQVTM and CDR2 is ANQGSEA in the germline V gene. V was shortened by 6 bases and J by 7 bases, with 6 bases between the two germline ends. The CDR3 consists of 9 residues. CDR3 DNA: TGCAGCGTGGATAATGAAGCTTTCTTT. Its translation is CSVDNEAFF.

J is TRBJ2-6 and V is TRBV27; D uncertain. The CDR3 sequence is 16 residues long. CDR1 and CDR2 (germline): MNHEY, SMNVEV (reference sequence). Trimming removed 0 bases at V and 0 bases at J, with 6 bases between. CDR3 sequence reads: CASSLSFNSGANVLTF. The CDR3, as DNA: TGTGCCAGCAGTTTATCGTTCAACTCTGGGGCCAACGTCCTGACTTTC.

This rearrangement joins TRBV7-8 to TRBJ2-7; D might be TRBD1 (6 bases). The V gene's germline CDR1 is SGHVS and CDR2 FQNEAQ. This CDR3 contains 14 residues. V gave up 1 base and J gave up 3 bases, with 10 bases separating them. CDR3 DNA: TGTGCCAGCAGCTTAGGGATAGGGGGCTACGAGCAGTACTTC. This codes for CASSLGIGGYEQYF.

This chain connects TRBV9 to TRBJ1-3; D might be TRBD1 (5 bases). This CDR3 has 16 amino acids. The V gene's germline CDR1 is SGDLS and CDR2 YYNGEE. The V end lost 2 bases, the J end lost 4 bases, and 16 bases lay between the germline ends. The CDR3 reads CASSVPLGGKGNTIYF. The CDR3 DNA is TGTGCCAGCAGCGTTCCCCTTGGGGGGAAGGGAAACACCATATATTTT.

V and J are TRBV19 and TRBJ2-1; TRBD2 aligns across 8 bases. The CDR3 runs to 15 residues. Per germline, CDR1 LNHDA and CDR2 SQIVND (reference sequence). V shed 5 bases and J 3 bases; nucleotides not matched to a gene: 6. The CDR3 reads CASSSGGRFYNEQFF. CDR3 nucleotide sequence: TGTGCCAGTAGTTCAGGCGGGAGGTTCTACAATGAGCAGTTCTTC.